The text below deals with one T cell receptor (beta chain). Antigen: not known. The data belong to a study of cytomegalovirus exposure and HLA in healthy donors. The study, taken as a whole, reports: Among immune exposure information, only CMV serostatus was available. When the data were analyzed later, several of the most significant clusters appeared to be linked to common viral pathogens. Some V segments (TRBV6-2 and TRBV6-3 among them) were excluded as indistinguishable.

The PCR employed 60 Vbeta primers together with 13 Jbeta primers. Here immunoSEQ multiplex PCR was the method, and the copy in TCRdb shows in-frame clones only, minus some. This table has 120,000 to 150,000 clones, 70% to 85% appearing once. Germline CDR1 SGHRS, CDR2 YFSETQ. After removal of 1 base from V and 4 bases from J, the junction contained 18 bases not matched to a gene. The CDR3 has 19 amino acids. Sequencing input: PBMCs. This clonotype was obtained from a male donor in good health and CMV-seronegative. The V gene is TRBV5-1, the J gene TRBJ2-5; 8 positions match TRBD1. Here the CDR3 DNA reads TGCGCCAGCAGCTTGTTCCGGACAGGGAGCGGGTTGGAACCAGAGACCCAGTACTTC. Amino acids: CASSLFRTGSGLEPETQYF.